The sample holds a few counts of the clone carrying this T cell receptor beta chain. V was cut by 0 bases and J by 1 base, with 8 bases left in between. Germline-derived CDR1 and CDR2 are LGHNA and YSLEER. The length of the CDR3 is 15 residues. The data were taken from a study of T cells of healthy individuals. MiXCR, run by TCRdb on the 5' RACE reads, gives a single entry per CDR3 protein. Counted here are 95,000 to 100,000 distinct CDR3 sequences, approximately 15% occurring once; the ten biggest clones make up more than 5.5%. The TCR sequence derives from a human donor in good health. This chain joins TRBV4-3 and TRBJ2-3; the D is unclear. The CDR3 DNA is TGCGCCAGCAGCCAAGAAATGAGAGGCACAGATACGCAGTATTTT. Translation gives CASSQEMRGTDTQYF.